One sample yielded the 19 T cell receptor beta chains listed below, sequenced in a study of T cell clusters in autoimmune cytopenias (dated by TCRdb to between 2019 and 2020). TRB amplification used approximately 250 ng of peripheral blood genomic DNA, some 38,000 genome equivalents, per sample. Sequencing was performed on an Illumina MiSeq. Multiplex PCR with a touch-down protocol amplified TRB rearrangements, with the TRB-A and TRB-B primer pools combined in a single tube. After the reads were reprocessed by TCRdb, one entry was made per CDR3 protein sequence, with no DNA. This sample's table contains roughly 10,000 distinct CDR3 sequences. Around a third of the sample is in the top ten clones. The same specimen was also included in a second study, on T cell repertoires in aging, cancer and after chemotherapy.

The specimen was peripheral blood. These receptors all come from a human donor in good health.

J is TRBJ2-5 and V is TRBV7-9; checking the TCRdb D call of TRBD2 is not possible without DNA. Per germline, CDR1 SEHNR and CDR2 FQNEAQ (reference sequence). The CDR3 is 16 amino acids. The chain's CDR3 is CASSLEARGGGETQYF.

The genes are TRBV6-6 and TRBJ1-4; TCRdb selects TRBD1, and the lack of DNA leaves this call unchecked. Per the germline V gene, CDR1 is MNHNY and CDR2 is SVGAGI (reference sequence). The CDR3 has 15 amino acids. The chain's CDR3 is CASSYGGTGDEKLFF.

By frequency, this clonotype registers medium-sized. CDR3 region: CSVAPRFGTGINEQFF. This chain connects TRBV29-1 to TRBJ2-1; TCRdb calls TRBD1, which cannot be checked without DNA. The CDR3 extends over 16 amino acids. Germline CDR1 SQVTM, CDR2 ANQGSEA.

The chain couples TRBV19 to TRBJ1-2; TCRdb lists TRBD1, though no DNA is available to test this call. The CDR3 loop spans 13 amino acids. Germline assignment: CDR1 LNHDA and CDR2 SQIVND (reference sequence). CDR3 sequence: CASSVGTGNGYTF.

J is TRBJ2-5 and V is TRBV27; TCRdb names TRBD2, which stays unverified in the absence of DNA. This CDR3 has 14 amino acids. Germline V lookup: CDR1 MNHEY, CDR2 SMNVEV (reference sequence). The CDR3 loop reads CASSYSGGRETQYF.

The CDR3 region is CASSMGRTEAFF. The rearrangement uses TRBV19 and TRBJ1-1. CDR3 length: 12 amino acids. Germline loops: CDR1 LNHDA, CDR2 SQIVND (reference sequence).

J is TRBJ2-7 and V is TRBV30; the TRBD1 assignment by TCRdb is unverifiable without DNA. There are 13 residues in the CDR3. Germline V gene lookup returns CDR1 GTSNPN and CDR2 SVGIG (reference sequence). CDR3 amino acids: CAWSPGVHNEQYF.

The chain employs TRBV5-6 and TRBJ2-7; TCRdb indicates TRBD1, and absent DNA this call remains unverified. The CDR3 contains 17 residues. Germline CDR1 is SGHDT and CDR2 is YYEEEE. CDR3 region: CASSLVWSGTGSYEQYF. Full variable domain (remainder filled in from reference TRBV5-6 and TRBJ2-7): DAGVTQSPTHLIKTRGQQVTLRCSPKSGHDTVSWYQQALGQGPQFIFQYYEEEERQRGNFPDRFSGHQFPNYSSELNVNALLLGDSALYLCASSLVWSGTGSYEQYFGPGTRLTVT.

The chain is built from TRBV15 and TRBJ2-7; TCRdb lists TRBD1, though no DNA is available to test this call. The CDR3 sequence is 12 residues long. The germline CDR1 and CDR2 sequences are LNHNV and YYDKDF (reference sequence). The CDR3 reads CATRDRFYEQYF.

The chain uses TRBV6-2 or TRBV6-3 and TRBJ2-3; the TRBD2 assignment by TCRdb is unverifiable without DNA. Germline V gene lookup returns CDR1 MNHEY and CDR2 SVGEGT. This CDR3 is built from 18 residues. The CDR3 protein is CASSYLRGSGKRTDTQYF.

This clonotype is classed as medium-sized by frequency. The gene calls are TRBV19 and TRBJ1-5; as DNA is missing, the TRBD1 call by TCRdb cannot be tested. Germline loops: CDR1 LNHDA, CDR2 SQIVND (reference sequence). There are 16 residues in the CDR3. CDR3 sequence reads: CASSRRGGLSNQPQHF.

The chain joins TRBV6-1 to TRBJ1-1; TCRdb proposes TRBD1, but this gene call is untestable without DNA. The germline V gene has CDR1 MNHNS and CDR2 SASEGT. This CDR3 spans 15 amino acids. The CDR3 loop is CASTRDPGSHTEAFF.

V is TRBV29-1 and J is TRBJ1-1; TCRdb indicates TRBD1, and absent DNA this call remains unverified. This CDR3 is 14 amino acids long. Germline loops: CDR1 SQVTM, CDR2 ANQGSEA. The CDR3 is CSVALGGFDTEAFF.

The chain combines TRBV6-1 with TRBJ2-1; the TRBD2 assignment by TCRdb is unverifiable without DNA. The CDR3 is made up of 15 amino acids. Germline V lookup: CDR1 MNHNS, CDR2 SASEGT. The CDR3 sequence: CASSLGLVGQYEQFF.

This chain connects TRBV6-5 to TRBJ2-3; TCRdb returns TRBD1, unconfirmable since there is no DNA. The CDR3 is 16 residues long. The germline V gene has CDR1 MNHEY and CDR2 SVGAGI. The CDR3 sequence: CASSVAPGTGSDTQYF.

J is TRBJ2-7 and V is TRBV6-5; the TRBD1 assignment by TCRdb is unverifiable without DNA. CDR1 and CDR2 from the germline V gene are MNHEY and SVGAGI. The CDR3 is 14 amino acids. CDR3 in amino acids: CASSSSSGTYEQYF.

The rearrangement joins TRBV19 to TRBJ2-2. This CDR3 has 17 residues. Germline lookup yields CDR1 LNHDA and CDR2 SQIVND (reference sequence). CDR3 sequence: CASSISQNIAARGELFF.

The chain has TRBV5-6 and TRBJ2-1; the D gene TCRdb calls, TRBD1, cannot be checked with no DNA. The germline gives CDR1 SGHDT, CDR2 YYEEEE. The length of the CDR3 is 16 residues. CDR3 sequence: CASSNPTDRVYNEQFF.

The rearrangement uses TRBV15 and TRBJ1-4; TCRdb calls TRBD1, which cannot be checked without DNA. The CDR3 length is 12 residues. CDR1 LNHNV and CDR2 YYDKDF come from the germline V gene (reference sequence). The CDR3 reads CATSRQGEKLFF. Complete variable domain (other parts from reference TRBV15 and TRBJ1-4): DAMVIQNPRYQVTQFGKPVTLSCSQTLNHNVMYWYQQKSSQAPKLLFHYYDKDFNNEADTPDNFQSRRPNTSFCFLDIRSPGLGDTAMYLCATSRQGEKLFFGSGTQLSVL.